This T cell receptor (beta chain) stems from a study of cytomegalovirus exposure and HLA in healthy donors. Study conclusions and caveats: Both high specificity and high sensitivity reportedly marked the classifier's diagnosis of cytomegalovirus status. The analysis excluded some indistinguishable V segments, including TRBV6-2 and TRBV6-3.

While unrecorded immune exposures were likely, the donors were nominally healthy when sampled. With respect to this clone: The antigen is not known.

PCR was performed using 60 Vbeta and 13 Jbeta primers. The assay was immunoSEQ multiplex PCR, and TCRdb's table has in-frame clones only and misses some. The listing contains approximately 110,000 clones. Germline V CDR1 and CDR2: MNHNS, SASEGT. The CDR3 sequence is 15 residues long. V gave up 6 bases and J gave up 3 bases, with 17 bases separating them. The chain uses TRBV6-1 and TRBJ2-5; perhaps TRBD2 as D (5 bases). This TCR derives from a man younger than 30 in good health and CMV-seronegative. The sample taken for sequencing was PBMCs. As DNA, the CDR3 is TGTGCCAGCAGGGACCGCGCCTGGCGGGAAGAGACCCAGTACTTC. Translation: CASRDRAWREETQYF.